The source of this T cell receptor (beta chain) is a study of post-analysis software for immune sequencing data. Overall study: Relapsing-remitting, secondary progressive and progressive-relapsing multiple sclerosis courses were included. General observations from the study: Diversity measured as normalized Chao1 was significantly lower in multiple sclerosis patients than in controls. The five TRBV segments detected at higher frequency in patients than in controls included TRBV5-6, TRBV5-1 and TRBV20-1. Strong co-clustering by F measure was evident for samples that had been prepared in the same batch.

The CDR3 is 15 residues long. The V gene lost 4 bases and the J gene lost 0 bases, with 11 bases spanning the gap. Germline V CDR1 and CDR2: SGHKS, YYEKEE (reference sequence). The library was made from cDNA and included unique molecular identifiers. Researchers reported some 500,000 cDNA molecules coming from roughly 1 to 10 million T cells. TCRdb recomputed calls from the PCR reads with MiXCR, one row per CDR3 protein. The sample has around 500,000 distinct CDR3 sequences, roughly 34% seen once; the top ten hold about 5.6%. This clonotype has just a few counts. Antigen specificity is unknown. Sequences were obtained from blood. This TCR derives from a girl aged 2-17 years with multiple sclerosis. The chain has TRBV5-5 and TRBJ1-5; D ambiguous. The CDR3 bases are TGTGCCAGCAGCGCCGACGGAAATAGCAATCAGCCCCAGCATTTT. This sequence encodes CASSADGNSNQPQHF.